This T cell receptor beta chain comes out of a study of blood T cell repertoires in COVID-19. TCRdb's table, derived via immunoSEQ multiplex PCR, lists solely in-frame clones and lacks some. The sample includes some 180,000 clones, roughly 76% seen only once; the top ten take 9.5% to 11%. Trimming at V came to 2 bases and at J to 10 bases, leaving 6 bases not matched to a gene. The CDR3 runs to 15 residues. Germline values: CDR1 SGHTA, CDR2 FQGNSA. V is TRBV7-2 and J is TRBJ1-4; TRBD1 agrees at 11 bases. The sequence was obtained from a woman in her thirties or forties with COVID-19, enrolled during active disease. The sample taken for sequencing was peripheral blood. CDR3 in amino acids: CASSLTIGQGAKLFF. The DNA of the CDR3 is TGTGCCAGCAGCTTAACCATCGGACAGGGGGCAAAACTGTTTTTT.